These 10 T cell receptor beta chains were all obtained from the same sample, sequenced in a study of T cell repertoires in cytomegalovirus infection. TCRdb passed the reads through MiXCR, listing each CDR3 protein once. Here the sample spans around 210,000 distinct CDR3 sequences, about 7% being singletons. Sequenced: PBMCs. The receptors were sampled from a human donor in good health (CMV status not recorded). Some clones in this sample may be carry-over from other donors' samples.

This clonotype was observed many times. V and J are TRBV28 and TRBJ2-7; a weak D match, TRBD1 (5 bases). Trimming pared 3 bases from V and 2 bases from J, leaving 14 bases between. This CDR3 spans 15 amino acids. Looked up from germline, CDR1 is MDHEN and CDR2 is SYDVKM. The CDR3 bases are TGTGCCAGCAGTTTGCCGACAGCTGGGGCCTACGAGCAGTACTTC. Translated: CASSLPTAGAYEQYF.

The sample holds many counts of this clonotype. This chain uses TRBV20-1 with TRBJ1-3; D gene unclear. CDR3 length: 13 amino acids. Germline V gene lookup returns CDR1 DFQATT and CDR2 SNEGSKA (reference sequence). V lost 2 bases to trimming and J lost 0 bases, with 5 bases between them. The CDR3 loop reads CSARYSSGNTIYF. The CDR3 nucleotides are TGCAGTGCTAGATACAGCTCTGGAAACACCATATATTTT.

This clonotype was seen repeatedly, ten times or more. This chain joins TRBV7-8 and TRBJ1-1; D possibly corresponds to TRBD1 (5 bases). The V gene's germline CDR1 is SGHVS and CDR2 FQNEAQ. The CDR3 loop spans 16 amino acids. Trimming pared 5 bases from V and 3 bases from J, leaving 19 bases between. As DNA, the CDR3 is TGTGCCAGCAGCCACGAGTTAGGGGCCTGGGACACTGAAGCTTTCTTT. Translated: CASSHELGAWDTEAFF.

This clonotype has at least ten counts. The V call is TRBV29-1, the J call TRBJ2-5; D is ambiguous. This CDR3 spans 12 amino acids. The ends were cut back, 1 base at V and 4 bases at J, with 7 bases in the middle. Germline V gene lookup returns CDR1 SQVTM and CDR2 ANQGSEA. The CDR3 sequence: CSVEGKVETQYF. The CDR3 region has the DNA TGCAGCGTTGAAGGGAAGGTAGAGACCCAGTACTTC.

This clonotype was seen at least ten times. This chain joins TRBV11-2 and TRBJ2-5, with 8 nucleotides matching TRBD2. J was trimmed by 5 bases and V by 1 base; bases with no gene match: 6. From germline, CDR1 is SGHAT and CDR2 FQNNGV. CDR3 length equals 15 residues. The chain's CDR3 is CASSLVGLDRETQYF. CDR3 bases: TGTGCCAGCAGCTTAGTGGGACTAGACAGGGAGACCCAGTACTTC.

There are many counts of this clonotype. V is TRBV29-1 and J is TRBJ2-3; 7 positions match TRBD2. V shed 6 bases, J shed 1 base, and the junction held 7 bases outside the gene matches. Germline loops: CDR1 SQVTM, CDR2 ANQGSEA. This CDR3 is 14 amino acids long. The CDR3 DNA sequence: TGCAGCGTAGACTTTGCGGGGGGCACAGATACGCAGTATTTT. Translation gives CSVDFAGGTDTQYF.

The chain employs TRBV20-1 and TRBJ2-1; 12 bases agree with TRBD2. The CDR3 is made up of 18 amino acids. The V and J ends lost 6 bases and 0 bases, in that order; junction bases with no gene match: 12. Germline V lookup: CDR1 DFQATT, CDR2 SNEGSKA (reference sequence). The CDR3 spells CSAWTSGKRISSYNEQFF. For the CDR3, the DNA is TGCAGTGCCTGGACTAGCGGGAAACGGATAAGCTCCTACAATGAGCAGTTCTTC.

Ten or more counts support this clonotype. The chain couples TRBV2 to TRBJ2-2; weak D call: TRBD2 (5 bases). Germline lookup yields CDR1 SNHLY and CDR2 FYNNEI. The CDR3 sequence is 13 residues long. V dropped 6 bases and J dropped 4 bases, with 9 bases sitting between them. The CDR3 DNA sequence: TGTGCCAGCAGGAGGGAACGCACCGGGGAGCTGTTTTTT. Protein product: CASRRERTGELFF.

The DNA for the CDR3 is TGCGCCAGCAGCGTTCAGGGAATAGGCAATGAAAAACTGTTTTTT. Translating it yields CASSVQGIGNEKLFF. The rearrangement joins TRBV5-1 to TRBJ1-4, with D tentatively TRBD1 (5 bases). The CDR3 runs 15 residues. V shed 4 bases and J shed 5 bases, with 15 bases lying between them. Looked up from germline, CDR1 is SGHRS and CDR2 is YFSETQ.

This clonotype has ten or more counts. The chain combines TRBV7-2 with TRBJ2-7; 7 bases map to TRBD2. The germline gives CDR1 SGHTA, CDR2 FQGNSA. CDR3 length: 11 residues. V was pared by 5 bases and J by 7 bases, with 2 bases of the junction left unmatched. DNA for the CDR3: TGTGCCAGCAGCGTGCGGGGGGAGCAGTACTTC. Translation gives CASSVRGEQYF.